This TCR beta chain was identified during a study of shared clonotypes between healthy human individuals. The data were produced by immunoSEQ multiplex PCR, yet TCRdb's version contains in-frame clones alone and is incomplete. The repertoire includes 650,000 to 800,000 clones, 72% of them detected once, and about 1.7% sits in the top ten. Notes on the study in general: Clonotypes that were shared across several donors made up roughly 5.2% of naive CD4 clonotypes.

V lost 2 bases to trimming and J lost 0 bases; unmatched junction nucleotides: 7. In germline, CDR1 is LNHDA, CDR2 SQIVND (reference sequence). The CDR3 is made up of 17 amino acids. Concerning this clone: The antigen is undetermined. Other DNA sequences in this specimen translate into the identical CDR3.

The specimen sequenced was memory CD4+ T cells sorted from blood. The subset is: CD45RA-negative fraction. The rearrangement uses TRBV19 and TRBJ1-3; the match to TRBD1 covers 7 bases. This clonotype originated in a woman in her twenties or thirties in good health. CDR3 nucleotide sequence: TGTGCCAGTAGTATAAGACAGGGCTCAAGCTCTGGAAACACCATATATTTT. The encoded protein is CASSIRQGSSSGNTIYF.